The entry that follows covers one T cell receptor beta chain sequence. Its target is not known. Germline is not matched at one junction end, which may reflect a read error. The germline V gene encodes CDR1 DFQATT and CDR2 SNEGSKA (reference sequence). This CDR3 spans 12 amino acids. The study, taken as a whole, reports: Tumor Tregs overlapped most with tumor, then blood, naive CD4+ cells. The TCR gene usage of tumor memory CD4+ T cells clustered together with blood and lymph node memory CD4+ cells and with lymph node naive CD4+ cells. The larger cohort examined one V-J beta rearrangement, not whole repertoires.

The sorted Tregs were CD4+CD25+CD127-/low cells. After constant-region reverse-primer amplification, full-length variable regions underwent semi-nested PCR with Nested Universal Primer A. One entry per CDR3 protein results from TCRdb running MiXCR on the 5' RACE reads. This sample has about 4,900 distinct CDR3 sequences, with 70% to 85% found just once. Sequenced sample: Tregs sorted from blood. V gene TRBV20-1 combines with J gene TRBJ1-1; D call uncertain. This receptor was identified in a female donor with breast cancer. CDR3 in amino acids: CSAIGENTEASF. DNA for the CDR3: TGCAGTGCTATTGGAGAGAACACTGAAGCTTCCTTT.